The entry below describes one T cell receptor beta chain. These data originate in a study of blood T cell repertoires in COVID-19. The overall study: COVID-19 samples collected from the United States, Italy and Spain covered acute and convalescent phases.

Sequencing used immunoSEQ multiplex PCR; TCRdb keeps in-frame clones, though not all of them. Of about 200,000 clones listed, over 75% are singletons. V was cut by 2 bases and J by 6 bases, with 11 bases left in between. Germline V gene lookup returns CDR1 MNHEY and CDR2 SMNVEV (reference sequence). The CDR3 consists of 14 residues. This TCR derives from a woman aged 40 to 55 with acute COVID-19. The rearrangement links TRBV27 to TRBJ1-5; maybe TRBD1 (6 bases). The sample was PBMCs or T cells enriched from blood (not recorded which). The CDR3 sequence is CASSLQGLGQPQHF. For the CDR3, the DNA is TGTGCCAGCAGTTTACAGGGGCTGGGTCAGCCCCAGCATTTT.